This T cell receptor (beta chain) emerged from a study of T cell repertoires in ileal Crohn's disease. TCRB immunosequencing input was approximately 450 nanograms of biopsy DNA per sample. Using immunoSEQ multiplex PCR, the repertoire was profiled, and TCRdb retains in-frame clones only, with some absent. The sample carries 5,000 to 7,500 clones, 72% recorded once. V was pared by 3 bases and J by 6 bases, with 9 bases between. The CDR3 spans 12 residues. Germline values: CDR1 ENHRY, CDR2 SYGVKD. The V gene is TRBV10-3, the J gene TRBJ2-7, with D perhaps TRBD1 (5 bases). This receptor was obtained from an adult with Crohn's disease. Sequencing was done on a sample of ileal tissue. The DNA of the CDR3 is TGTGCCATCAGTGAAGGCAGGGCCGAGCAGTACTTC. This gives the protein CAISEGRAEQYF.